This T cell receptor (beta chain) was documented in a study of shared T cell receptors in the human thymus. Assay used: immunoSEQ multiplex PCR; TCRdb lists only in-frame clones, some missing. The data contain 650,000 to 950,000 clones, 80% to 90% of them seen just once; the ten biggest clones take up 0.0095% to 0.013%. CDR1 and CDR2 from the germline V gene are MNHEY and SMNVEV (reference sequence). V shed 6 bases and J shed 7 bases, with 21 bases lying between them. The CDR3 is made up of 15 amino acids. The same specimen was also included in a second study, on human thymus T cells. That paper states: Corrective surgery for congenital heart defects was being performed on the healthy Finnish infants who were the donors. Thymic resections from corrective heart surgery supplied the tissue. Thymic and blood repertoires appeared to display a bias in their usage of V and J genes. Unrelated people showed highly overlapping thymic repertoires, related research reported.

The receptor comes from a girl under three years old with a congenital heart defect. Material: thymocytes. The chain employs TRBV27 and TRBJ1-1, with D possibly being TRBD1 (6 bases). This CDR3 is CASSLNREPPVEAFF. CDR3 in DNA: TGTGCCAGCAGCCTTAACAGGGAACCCCCAGTTGAAGCTTTCTTT.